This entry features one T cell receptor (beta chain) sequence. This table comes from immunoSEQ multiplex PCR, and its TCRdb copy is limited to in-frame clones, with some not included. The top ten hold roughly 50% of the sample, which has 70,000 to 80,000 clones, around 80% seen once. These data belong to a study of T cell responses to AZD1222 COVID-19 vaccine. The CDR3 totals 13 residues. With 7 bases removed from V and 2 bases from J, the gap between germline ends came to 11 bases. The germline CDR1 and CDR2 sequences are MDHEN and SYDVKM. The receptor was derived from an adult who received the AZD1222 COVID-19 vaccine. The chain uses TRBV28 and TRBJ1-1; D gene unclear. This sample comprised peripheral blood, obtained 28 days after the second AZD1222 dose. The CDR3 sequence: CASTAGFNTEAFF. CDR3 nucleotides: TGTGCCAGCACCGCGGGATTTAACACTGAAGCTTTCTTT.